One and the same sample provided the 8 T cell receptor beta chains below, sequenced in a study of T cell repertoires in cytomegalovirus infection. One entry per CDR3 protein, called by TCRdb with MiXCR from the reads. The table lists roughly 310,000 distinct CDR3 sequences, 15% to 20% of them singletons. The sample was PBMCs. All receptors derive from a human donor in good health (CMV status not recorded). Some clones in this sample may be carry-over from other donors' samples.

This clonotype was seen more than once but under ten times. The V gene is TRBV28, the J gene TRBJ2-7; TRBD1 matches at 10 bases. This CDR3 spans 14 amino acids. V lost 6 bases to trimming and J lost 2 bases; unmatched junction nucleotides: 4. Germline assignment: CDR1 MDHEN and CDR2 SYDVKM. This chain's CDR3 is CASRSGTGAYEQYF. In DNA form, the CDR3 reads TGTGCCAGCAGATCAGGGACAGGGGCCTACGAGCAGTACTTC.

In this sample, this clonotype turned up many times. The J gene is TRBJ1-1, the V gene TRBV7-2, with a weak D call TRBD1 (6 bases). Trimming took off 8 bases at V and 6 bases at J, with 10 bases between the two ends. CDR1 is SGHTA and CDR2 is FQGNSA in the germline V gene. This CDR3 spans 11 amino acids. Here the CDR3 reads CASARGPEAFF. The CDR3 nucleotides are TGTGCCAGCGCCAGGGGCCCTGAAGCTTTCTTT.

The chain has TRBV20-1 and TRBJ2-5; the D is unclear. The germline V gene has CDR1 DFQATT and CDR2 SNEGSKA (reference sequence). CDR3 size: 14 residues. Trimming took 5 bases from V and 5 from J, leaving 18 bases between them. This chain's CDR3 is CSAEPGPPRETQYF. As DNA, the CDR3 is TGCAGTGCTGAGCCCGGACCCCCCCGGGAGACCCAGTACTTC.

This clonotype appeared a few times. V is TRBV27 and J is TRBJ2-5; possible D gene TRBD1, 6 bases. V dropped 3 bases and J dropped 4 bases, with 12 bases sitting between them. Germline-derived CDR1 and CDR2 are MNHEY and SMNVEV (reference sequence). The CDR3 runs 14 residues. The CDR3 bases are TGTGCCAGCAGTTTTTTCAGGGGTGGAGAGACCCAGTACTTC. Translated, it gives CASSFFRGGETQYF.

At least ten counts were recorded for this clonotype. This chain connects TRBV6-5 to TRBJ2-1, with 11 bases lining up with TRBD2. The J segment lost 9 bases and the V segment lost 0 bases, leaving 13 bases of the junction unmatched. CDR3 length: 18 amino acids. Per germline, CDR1 MNHEY and CDR2 SVGAGI. Written as DNA, the CDR3 is TGTGCCAGCAGTTACTCGATTAGCGGGGGGGGACGGGGGTTTGAGCAGTTCTTC. Protein: CASSYSISGGGRGFEQFF.

This clonotype appeared once. The chain is built from TRBV20-1 and TRBJ2-5; 10 bases are a match to TRBD1. This CDR3 comprises 14 residues. Germline CDR1 reads DFQATT; CDR2 reads SNEGSKA (reference sequence). Trimming at V came to 6 bases and at J to 4 bases, leaving 8 bases not matched to a gene. CDR3 DNA sequence: TGCAGTGCCCCAGGACAGGGGGGTCCAGAGACCCAGTACTTC. It encodes CSAPGQGGPETQYF.

The table lists this clonotype with a few counts. The chain uses TRBV19 and TRBJ1-1; a weak D match, TRBD1 (5 bases). Germline V gene sequence: CDR1 LNHDA, CDR2 SQIVND (reference sequence). The CDR3 is 13 residues long. The V end was cut by 4 bases, the J end by 6 bases, with 12 bases between. The CDR3 region is CASSSGGGPEAFF. The CDR3 coding sequence is TGTGCCAGTAGTAGCGGGGGAGGCCCTGAAGCTTTCTTT.

This clonotype was counted only a few times. The rearrangement joins TRBV27 to TRBJ2-7, with 13 bases fitting TRBD2. With V trimmed by 3 bases and J by 2 bases, 10 bases remained unmatched. The CDR3 totals 18 residues. Germline lookup yields CDR1 MNHEY and CDR2 SMNVEV (reference sequence). For the CDR3, the DNA is TGTGCCAGCAGTTTCTCGGGACTAGCGGGGAGAGAGCCCTACGAGCAGTACTTC. This gives the protein CASSFSGLAGREPYEQYF.